This T cell receptor beta chain was recorded in a study of radiation and T cells in renal cell carcinoma (dated by TCRdb to the early 2020s). For context, the study as a whole: In total, some 50 samples underwent TCR beta sequencing: around 25 tumors plus 27 peripheral blood samples. The final blood draw was performed at 4 weeks after radiation, at the same time as nephrectomy. A total of 4,016,671 unique CDR3 nucleotide sequences, encoding fewer than 3,000,000 unique CDR3 amino acid sequences, were found across all 50 or so samples. Broad study findings and their caveats: In blood, the top tumor clonotypes increased between baseline and 2 weeks post-radiation and then shrank by 4 weeks, which suggests that tumor-resident clones expanded only transiently. Effects of radiation dose or scheduling on the TCR repertoire could not be addressed with the single-armed trial design. Because pretreatment tumor biopsies were not available, the baseline intratumoral presence of clonotypes could not be determined. Dynamics of the blood repertoire were not tracked past 4 weeks after treatment.

CDR1 and CDR2 are drawn from the germline V gene (reference sequence): MNHEY, SMNVEV. V is cut back by 8 bases and J by 6 bases, with 12 bases in the junction unmatched. There are 14 amino acids in the CDR3, from cysteine to phenylalanine inclusive. The kept DNA is CDR3 alone, 42 bases in frame from the first base. Details on this clone: Its antigen is still unknown. The record has no base qualities; no much larger clone is one base away. This same CDR3 is encoded by further DNA sequences in the sample.

Read against the paper, the sample's time point label means: blood 4 weeks post-SBRT, at nephrectomy. Interpreted using the paper, the treatment or condition label stands for: 15 Gy SBRT to primary tumor, nephrectomy 4 weeks later. The samples were drawn from a clinical trial, where primary renal cell carcinomas were treated with 15 Gy of stereotactic body radiation therapy and then removed by nephrectomy 4 weeks afterward. To track tumor-enriched clonotypes, serial peripheral blood was sampled from radiation-treated patients at baseline and at 2 weeks and 4 weeks after SBRT. Renal cell carcinoma with clear cell pathology was present in all patients. The QIAamp DNA Blood Mini Kit (Qiagen) was used to prepare genomic DNA for TCR sequencing. Only samples passing all quality control checks were included in the analyses. Following the manufacturer's recommendations, the immunoSEQ kit was used to generate TCR beta libraries from genomic DNA. To prepare the libraries, a first multiplex PCR with proprietary primers was run, followed by a second PCR that added unique barcodes, and a bead cleanup was done after each round. Each sample batch included a kit-provided positive control reaction and a negative control reaction. The final libraries underwent checking on an Agilent 4200 TapeStation D1000 ScreenTape, volumetric pooling, and quantification by qPCR. An Illumina NextSeq500 fitted with a MidOutput 150-cycle cartridge performed the sequencing, running 156 Read1 cycles and 15 Index1 cycles with the kit's custom primers. The pooled library was loaded at 0.8 to 1 pM, with a roughly 20% PhiX control spiked in. Under the source paper's analysis protocol: The vendor-processed data were analyzed in R, and a clonotype was defined as all T cells that share the same CDR3 nucleotide sequence. For clone abundance analyses, frequencies were normalized to the 10,000 most abundant clones per sample. Public T cell clones, which averaged fewer than five per sample, were excluded before analysis. An abundance difference of at least 32-fold between compartments was the criterion for calling clonotypes tumor-enriched or baseline blood-enriched. A beta-binomial differential abundance model was applied to find clonotypes that expanded or contracted between blood time points. Tumor-blood repertoire similarity was measured with the Baroni-Urbani and Buser coefficient, and group comparisons used two-tailed Wilcoxon tests in R. TCRdb limited this immuneACCESS table to in-frame rearrangements with V and J called. A share of clones is missing; checked studies link under half to unresolved V genes, and the rest is unexplained. V and J calls and clone size are copied from that table; D and trimming were computed from the DNA. In this sample the table shows tens of thousands of clones, over 75% of which occur a single time. Roughly a third of the sample is in the top ten clones.

The rearranged segments are TRBV27 and TRBJ2-5; TRBD2 lines up with 7 middle nucleotides. This clonotype originated in a man in his sixties with renal cell carcinoma. This material consisted of blood, taken from a patient whose treatment included radiotherapy and nephrectomy. The CDR3 sequence is CASRLAGAQQTQYF. The DNA reads TGTGCCAGCCGACTAGCAGGAGCTCAACAGACCCAGTACTTC.